These T cell receptor beta chains were read from a single sample in a study of T-cell reconstitution after alpha-beta-depleted transplantation in children. TCRdb re-called the PCR reads with MiXCR, one entry per CDR3 protein. This table has 600,000 or so distinct CDR3 sequences, 23% appearing once. The sample consisted of PBMCs, mostly from graft donor cells, taken 360 days after TCRalphabeta/CD19-depleted stem cell transplant. These receptor sequences come from a boy less than two years old who had a stem cell transplant for acute myeloid leukemia, so the T cells may come from the graft donor. CDR3s include the opening cysteine and the closing phenylalanine or tryptophan. A D gene is named only where the DNA matches it firmly. Part of the rows lack a size; the others show once, few, many or a class for expanded clones.

J | V | D | size | CDR3 | DNA
TRBJ1-6 | TRBV20-1 | NA | few | CSARDLGSSSYNSPLHF | TGCAGTGCTAGAGATTTGGGGTCAAGCTCCTATAATTCACCCCTCCACTTT
TRBJ2-5 | TRBV12-3/TRBV12-4 | NA | many | CASSLRSGGAETQYF | TGTGCCAGCAGTTTAAGATCGGGCGGGGCCGAGACCCAGTACTTC
TRBJ2-7 | TRBV6-1 | NA | NA | CASSHKYEQYF | TGTGCCAGCAGTCACAAGTACGAGCAGTACTTC
TRBJ2-3 | TRBV24-1 | NA | NA | CATSEPLGAGSTDTQYF | TGTGCCACCAGTGAACCCCTAGGCGCGGGGAGCACAGATACGCAGTATTTT
TRBJ1-2 | TRBV6-5 | TRBD1 | NA | CASSYSIAGTGGKGGYTF | TGTGCCAGCAGTTACTCAATCGCCGGGACAGGGGGCAAGGGTGGCTACACCTTC
TRBJ2-6 | TRBV4-3 | NA | many | CASSQETWPGANVLTF | TGCGCCAGCAGCCAAGAAACCTGGCCTGGGGCCAACGTCCTGACTTTC
TRBJ2-1 | TRBV20-1 | TRBD1 | few | CSARDRILQGVEQFF | TGCAGTGCTAGAGATCGGATTTTACAGGGGGTTGAGCAGTTCTTC
TRBJ1-5 | TRBV12-3/TRBV12-4 | TRBD1 | few | CASSLTGVPPQHF | TGTGCCAGCAGTTTGACAGGGGTACCGCCCCAGCATTTT
TRBJ2-1 | TRBV7-2 | NA | NA | CASSAPRFEQFF | TGTGCCAGCAGCGCACCCCGATTTGAGCAGTTCTTC
TRBJ1-1 | TRBV10-1 | NA | NA | CASRYGATDTEAFF | TGCGCCAGCAGATACGGGGCGACGGACACTGAAGCTTTCTTT
TRBJ2-2 | TRBV27 | NA | many | CASRLDNTGELFF | TGTGCCAGCAGACTAGATAACACCGGGGAGCTGTTTTTT
TRBJ2-7 | TRBV7-2 | TRBD2 | many | CASSLALAGSYEQYF | TGTGCCAGCAGCTTAGCCCTAGCGGGCTCCTACGAGCAGTACTTC
TRBJ1-5 | TRBV10-3 | NA | many | CAISSGSIQPQHF | TGTGCCATCTCCTCAGGAAGTATACAGCCCCAGCATTTT
TRBJ2-5 | TRBV12-3/TRBV12-4 | NA | NA | CASSFPAIAQETQYF | TGTGCCAGCAGTTTTCCAGCGATAGCTCAAGAGACCCAGTACTTC
TRBJ2-2 | TRBV7-2 | NA | NA | CASSAPNTGELFF | TGTGCCAGCAGCGCCCCAAACACCGGGGAGCTGTTTTTT
TRBJ1-1 | TRBV30 | NA | NA | CAWTLQGNTEAFF | TGTGCCTGGACTTTACAGGGTAACACTGAAGCTTTCTTT
TRBJ2-4 | TRBV20-1 | NA | few | CSARIEGWWAKNIQYF | TGCAGTGCTAGAATTGAAGGGTGGTGGGCCAAAAACATTCAGTACTTC
TRBJ2-1 | TRBV7-3 | TRBD1 | NA | CASSLTGTVSSYNEQFF | TGTGCCAGCAGCTTAACTGGGACAGTGAGCTCCTACAATGAGCAGTTCTTC
TRBJ1-2 | TRBV7-2 | NA | few | CASSSGRENYGYTF | TGTGCCAGCAGCTCCGGACGGGAGAACTATGGCTACACCTTC
TRBJ2-3 | TRBV10-3 | NA | many | CAISGGGRLTDTQYF | TGTGCCATCAGTGGAGGAGGGAGGCTCACAGATACGCAGTATTTT
TRBJ2-2 | TRBV6-1 | NA | NA | CASTRTLNTGELFF | TGTGCCAGCACCAGGACCTTGAACACCGGGGAGCTGTTTTTT
TRBJ2-3 | TRBV4-3 | TRBD1 | many | CASSVRDRDTDTQYF | TGCGCCAGCAGCGTCCGGGACAGGGACACAGATACGCAGTATTTT
TRBJ2-3 | TRBV20-1 | NA | many | CSASRPTSSTDTQYF | TGCAGTGCTAGTCGTCCTACTTCTAGCACAGATACGCAGTATTTT
TRBJ2-3 | TRBV5-5 | NA | few | CASSLVPGSRHTDTQYF | TGTGCCAGCAGCTTGGTCCCAGGGTCCCGCCACACAGATACGCAGTATTTT
TRBJ2-1 | TRBV28 | TRBD1 | few | CAAAGGQNEQFF | TGTGCCGCGGCAGGGGGCCAAAATGAGCAGTTCTTC
TRBJ2-3 | TRBV7-3 | TRBD1 | few | CASSLTIRGRTVIATDTQYF | TGTGCCAGCAGCTTAACGATCAGGGGGCGAACCGTGATCGCGACAGATACGCAGTATTTT
TRBJ2-5 | TRBV12-3/TRBV12-4 | TRBD1 | NA | CASTPRRTGILQETQYF | TGTGCCAGCACCCCCCGGCGGACAGGGATCCTCCAAGAGACCCAGTACTTC
TRBJ2-3 | TRBV20-1 | TRBD2 | NA | CSATRLAGKLDTQYF | TGCAGTGCTACTCGACTAGCGGGGAAGTTAGATACGCAGTATTTT
TRBJ1-4 | TRBV15 | NA | few | CATSRPIGRVGEKLFF | TGTGCCACCAGCAGACCGATCGGTAGGGTCGGGGAAAAACTGTTTTTT
TRBJ2-1 | TRBV20-1 | TRBD2 | few | CRPSSGASYNEQFF | TGCAGGCCATCAAGCGGGGCTTCCTACAATGAGCAGTTCTTC
TRBJ1-1 | TRBV20-1 | NA | few | CSARDRSVNTEAFF | TGCAGTGCTAGAGATCGCTCAGTGAACACTGAAGCTTTCTTT
TRBJ2-1 | TRBV7-3 | NA | NA | CASSLSHGHEQFF | TGTGCCAGCAGCTTAAGCCACGGGCATGAGCAGTTCTTC
TRBJ2-1 | TRBV6-1 | NA | NA | CASSGGPSSYNEQFF | TGTGCCAGCAGTGGGGGGCCGAGCTCCTACAATGAGCAGTTCTTC
TRBJ2-1 | TRBV9 | NA | many | CASSVDNYYRGSEQFF | TGTGCCAGCAGCGTAGACAACTACTACCGGGGTTCTGAGCAGTTCTTC
TRBJ1-2 | TRBV29-1 | TRBD1 | many | CSVVAGQGKDYGYTF | TGCAGCGTTGTGGCTGGACAGGGGAAAGACTATGGCTACACCTTC
TRBJ2-3 | TRBV20-1 | NA | NA | CSASRRADTDTQYF | TGCAGTGCTAGTCGGAGGGCGGACACAGATACGCAGTATTTT
TRBJ1-5 | TRBV19 | NA | NA | CASTGTARINQPQHF | TGTGCCAGTACCGGGACGGCTAGAATCAATCAGCCCCAGCATTTT
TRBJ1-5 | TRBV20-1 | NA | few | CSAREVPGGLSNQPQHF | TGCAGTGCTAGAGAGGTACCCGGAGGGTTAAGCAATCAGCCCCAGCATTTT
TRBJ2-7 | TRBV7-2 | NA | many | CASSFSSSYEQYF | TGTGCCAGCAGTTTTAGCAGCTCCTACGAGCAGTACTTC
TRBJ2-5 | TRBV6-1 | NA | few | CAYAPDGGETQYF | TGTGCCTACGCACCGGACGGAGGGGAGACCCAGTACTTC
TRBJ2-7 | TRBV29-1 | NA | many | CSAVGGPYEQYF | TGCAGCGCCGTGGGGGGCCCCTACGAGCAGTACTTC
TRBJ2-1 | TRBV28 | TRBD2 | once | CASSQSGGSYNEQFF | TGTGCCAGCAGTCAATCGGGGGGGAGTTACAATGAGCAGTTCTTC
TRBJ2-3 | TRBV5-5 | NA | many | CASSAVPNHSTDTQYF | TGTGCCAGCAGCGCGGTCCCGAATCATAGCACAGATACGCAGTATTTT
TRBJ2-1 | TRBV9 | TRBD2 | many | CASSMTTSDPYNEQFF | TGTGCCAGCAGCATGACTACTAGCGATCCCTACAATGAGCAGTTCTTC
TRBJ2-5 | TRBV12-3/TRBV12-4 | NA | many | CASGLGGGNYQETQYF | TGTGCCAGCGGCCTAGGGGGGGGTAATTACCAAGAGACCCAGTACTTC
TRBJ2-2 | TRBV28 | NA | NA | CASSFPGGAGELFF | TGTGCCAGCAGTTTCCCTGGAGGGGCCGGGGAGCTGTTTTTT
TRBJ1-2 | TRBV29-1 | NA | many | CSVASRYGYTF | TGCAGCGTCGCATCCCGCTATGGCTACACCTTC
TRBJ2-7 | TRBV10-3 | NA | many | CATKETPDEQYF | TGTGCCACCAAGGAGACTCCGGACGAGCAGTACTTC
TRBJ2-1 | TRBV10-3 | NA | few | CAISESKWGVGFF | TGTGCCATCAGTGAGTCGAAATGGGGCGTAGGGTTCTTC
TRBJ2-1 | TRBV12-3/TRBV12-4 | TRBD2 | few | CASSFGTTPPDEQFF | TGTGCCAGCAGTTTCGGGACTACCCCTCCCGATGAGCAGTTCTTC
TRBJ2-1 | TRBV20-1 | TRBD1 | few | CSARKGQGSYNEQFF | TGCAGTGCTAGGAAAGGACAGGGCTCCTACAATGAGCAGTTCTTC